This note documents a single T cell receptor beta chain sequence. The data were produced by immunoSEQ multiplex PCR, yet TCRdb's version contains in-frame clones alone and is incomplete. The data hold about 60,000 clones, with 84% observed a single time. This record belongs to a study of OX40 agonist ivuxolimab in advanced cancers. The junction had 1 base not matched to a gene; V was cut back by 8 bases and J by 2 bases. The germline V gene encodes CDR1 MDHEN and CDR2 SYDVKM. The CDR3 loop spans 12 amino acids. The V and J genes are TRBV28 and TRBJ2-5; 8 nucleotides align to TRBD1. The TCR was taken from an adult with an advanced solid tumor such as melanoma, head and neck, liver or kidney cancer. The sequenced sample was CD4+ or CD8+ T cells sorted from blood, obtained in a trial of the OX40 agonist ivuxolimab. The CDR3 loop is CASRQGQETQYF. The CDR3 DNA reads as TGTGCCAGCCGACAGGGGCAAGAGACCCAGTACTTC.